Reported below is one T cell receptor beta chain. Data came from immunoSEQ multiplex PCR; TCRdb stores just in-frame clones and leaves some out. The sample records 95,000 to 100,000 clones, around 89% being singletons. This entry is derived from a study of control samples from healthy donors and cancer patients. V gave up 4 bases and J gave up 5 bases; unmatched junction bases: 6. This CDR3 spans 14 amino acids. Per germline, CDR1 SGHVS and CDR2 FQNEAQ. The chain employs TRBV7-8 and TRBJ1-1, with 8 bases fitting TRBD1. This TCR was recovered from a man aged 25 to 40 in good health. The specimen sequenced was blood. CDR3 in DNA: TGTGCCAGCAGCTCTCAGGGGGCGCAAACTGAAGCTTTCTTT. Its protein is CASSSQGAQTEAFF.